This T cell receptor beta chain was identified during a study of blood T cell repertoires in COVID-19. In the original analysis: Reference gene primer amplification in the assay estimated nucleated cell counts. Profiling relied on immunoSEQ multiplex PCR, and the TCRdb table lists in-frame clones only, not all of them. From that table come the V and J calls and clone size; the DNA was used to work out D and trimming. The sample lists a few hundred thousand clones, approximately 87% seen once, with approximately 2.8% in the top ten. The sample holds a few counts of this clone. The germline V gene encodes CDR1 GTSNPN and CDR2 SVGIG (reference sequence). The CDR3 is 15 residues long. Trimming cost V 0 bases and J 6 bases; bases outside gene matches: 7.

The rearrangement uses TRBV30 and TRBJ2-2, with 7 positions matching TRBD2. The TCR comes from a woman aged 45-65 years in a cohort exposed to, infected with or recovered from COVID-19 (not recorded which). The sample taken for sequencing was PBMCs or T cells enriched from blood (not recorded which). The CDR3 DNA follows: TGTGCCTGGAGTGTACACCTGGGAGGGGCCGGGGAGCTGTTTTTT. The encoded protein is CAWSVHLGGAGELFF.